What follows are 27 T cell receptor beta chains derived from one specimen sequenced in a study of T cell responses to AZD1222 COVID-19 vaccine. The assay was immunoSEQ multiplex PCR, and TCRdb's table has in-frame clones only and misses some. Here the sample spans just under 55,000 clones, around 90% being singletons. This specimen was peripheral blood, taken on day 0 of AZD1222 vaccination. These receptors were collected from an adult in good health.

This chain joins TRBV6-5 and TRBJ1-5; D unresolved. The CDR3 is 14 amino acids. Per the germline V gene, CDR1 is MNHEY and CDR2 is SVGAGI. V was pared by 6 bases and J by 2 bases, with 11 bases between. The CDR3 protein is CASSHGPGNQPQHF. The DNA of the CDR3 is TGTGCCAGCAGCCACGGACCGGGCAATCAGCCCCAGCATTTT.

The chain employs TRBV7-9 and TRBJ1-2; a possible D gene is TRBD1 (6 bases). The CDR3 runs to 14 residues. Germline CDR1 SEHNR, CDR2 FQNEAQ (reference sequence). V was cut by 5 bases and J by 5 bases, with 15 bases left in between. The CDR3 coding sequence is TGTGCCAGCAGCCCACGGACAGACTCATATGGCTACACCTTC. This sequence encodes CASSPRTDSYGYTF.

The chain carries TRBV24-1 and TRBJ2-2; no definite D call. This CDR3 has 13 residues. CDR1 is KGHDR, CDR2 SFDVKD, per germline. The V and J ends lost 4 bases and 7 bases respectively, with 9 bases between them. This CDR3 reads CATSDRARGELFF. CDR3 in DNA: TGTGCCACCAGTGACCGGGCCCGCGGGGAGCTGTTTTTT.

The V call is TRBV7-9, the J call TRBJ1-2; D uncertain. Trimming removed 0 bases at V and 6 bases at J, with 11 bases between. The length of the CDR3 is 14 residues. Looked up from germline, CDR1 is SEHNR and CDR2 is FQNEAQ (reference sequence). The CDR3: CASSLAHQENGYTF. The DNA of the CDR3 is TGTGCCAGCAGCTTAGCGCATCAGGAGAATGGCTACACCTTC.

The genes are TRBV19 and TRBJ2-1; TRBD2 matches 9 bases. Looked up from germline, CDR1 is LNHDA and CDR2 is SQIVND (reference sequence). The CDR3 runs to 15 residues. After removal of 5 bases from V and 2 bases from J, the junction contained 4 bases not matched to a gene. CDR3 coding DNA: TGTGCCAGTAGTTTCCTAGCGGGGACCTACAATGAGCAGTTCTTC. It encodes CASSFLAGTYNEQFF.

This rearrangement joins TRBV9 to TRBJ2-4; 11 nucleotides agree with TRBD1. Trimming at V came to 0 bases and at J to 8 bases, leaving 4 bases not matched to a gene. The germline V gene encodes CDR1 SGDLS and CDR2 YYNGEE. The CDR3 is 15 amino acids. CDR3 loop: CASSVEGTGGDIQYF. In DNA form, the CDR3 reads TGTGCCAGCAGCGTAGAGGGGACAGGGGGTGACATTCAGTACTTC.

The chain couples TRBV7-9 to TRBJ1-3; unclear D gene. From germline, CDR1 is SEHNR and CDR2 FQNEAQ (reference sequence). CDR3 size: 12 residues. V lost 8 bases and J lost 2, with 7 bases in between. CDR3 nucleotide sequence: TGTGCCAGCGGCCCGACTGGAAACACCATATATTTT. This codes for CASGPTGNTIYF.

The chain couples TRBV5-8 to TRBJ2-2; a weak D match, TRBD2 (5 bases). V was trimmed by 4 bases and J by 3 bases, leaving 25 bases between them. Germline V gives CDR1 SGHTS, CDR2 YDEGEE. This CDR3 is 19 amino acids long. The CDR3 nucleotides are TGTGCCAGCAGCCGAAGTACCTCACCCTTCGGCGGGTACACCGGGGAGCTGTTTTTT. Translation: CASSRSTSPFGGYTGELFF.

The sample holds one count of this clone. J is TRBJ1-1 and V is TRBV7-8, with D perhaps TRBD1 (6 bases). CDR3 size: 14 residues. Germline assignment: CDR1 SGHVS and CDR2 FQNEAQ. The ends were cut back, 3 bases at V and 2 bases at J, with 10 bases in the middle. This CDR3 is CASSLDSFNTEAFF. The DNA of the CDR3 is TGTGCCAGCAGCTTGGACAGTTTTAACACTGAAGCTTTCTTT.

CDR3 nucleotide sequence: TGTGCCAGCAGTCCGACGACTCAACCGAGGACTGAAGCTTTCTTT. Amino acids: CASSPTTQPRTEAFF. The rearrangement links TRBV6-5 to TRBJ1-1; D ambiguous. Germline V lookup: CDR1 MNHEY, CDR2 SVGAGI. V was cut by 5 bases and J by 5 bases, with 18 bases left in between. The CDR3 contains 15 residues.

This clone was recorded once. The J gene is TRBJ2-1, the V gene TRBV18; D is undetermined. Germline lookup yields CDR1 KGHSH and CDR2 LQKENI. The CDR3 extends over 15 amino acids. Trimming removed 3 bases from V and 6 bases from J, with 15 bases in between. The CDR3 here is CASSPPSRLGNEQFF. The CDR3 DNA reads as TGTGCCAGCTCACCCCCATCAAGACTGGGCAATGAGCAGTTCTTC. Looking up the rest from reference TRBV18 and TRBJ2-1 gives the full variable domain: NAGVMQNPRHLVRRRGQEARLRCSPMKGHSHVYWYRQLPEEGLKFMVYLQKENIIDESGMPKERFSAEFPKEGPSILRIQQVVRGDSAAYFCASSPPSRLGNEQFFGPGTRLTVL.

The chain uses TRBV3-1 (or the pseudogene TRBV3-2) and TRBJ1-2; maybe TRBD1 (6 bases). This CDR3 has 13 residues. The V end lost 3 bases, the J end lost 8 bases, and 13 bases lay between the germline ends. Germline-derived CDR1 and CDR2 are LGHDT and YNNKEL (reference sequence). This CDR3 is CASSHSSGGGYTF. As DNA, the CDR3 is TGTGCCAGCAGCCACTCTTCGGGGGGCGGCTACACCTTC.

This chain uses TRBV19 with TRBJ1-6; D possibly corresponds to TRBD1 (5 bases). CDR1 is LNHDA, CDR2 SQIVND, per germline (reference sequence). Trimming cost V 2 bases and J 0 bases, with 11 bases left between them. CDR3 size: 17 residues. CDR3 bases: TGTGCCAGTAGTATACTACCCGACAGCTCCTATAATTCACCCCTCCACTTT. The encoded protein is CASSILPDSSYNSPLHF. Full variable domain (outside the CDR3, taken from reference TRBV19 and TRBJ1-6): DGGITQSPKYLFRKEGQNVTLSCEQNLNHDAMYWYRQDPGQGLRLIYYSQIVNDFQKGDIAEGYSVSREKKESFPLTVTSAQKNPTAFYLCASSILPDSSYNSPLHFGNGTRLTVT.

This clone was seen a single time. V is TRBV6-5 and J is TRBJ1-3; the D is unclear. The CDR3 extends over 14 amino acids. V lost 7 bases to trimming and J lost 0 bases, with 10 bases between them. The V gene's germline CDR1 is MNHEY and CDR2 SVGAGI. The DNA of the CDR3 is TGTGCCAGCACTGGAGTGCTCTCTGGAAACACCATATATTTT. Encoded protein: CASTGVLSGNTIYF.

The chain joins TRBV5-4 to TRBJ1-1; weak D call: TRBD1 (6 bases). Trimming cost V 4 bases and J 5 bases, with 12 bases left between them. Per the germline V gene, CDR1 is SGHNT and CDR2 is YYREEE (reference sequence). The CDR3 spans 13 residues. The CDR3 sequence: CASSLRGGTEAFF. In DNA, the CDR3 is TGTGCCAGCAGCCTCAGGGGAGGTACTGAAGCTTTCTTT.

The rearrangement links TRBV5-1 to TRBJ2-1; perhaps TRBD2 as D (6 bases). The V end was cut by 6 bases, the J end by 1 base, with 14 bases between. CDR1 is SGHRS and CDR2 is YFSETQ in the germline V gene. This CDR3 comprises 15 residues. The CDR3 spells CASKAGLASYNEQFF. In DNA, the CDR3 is TGCGCCAGCAAAGCGGGCTTGGCTTCCTACAATGAGCAGTTCTTC.

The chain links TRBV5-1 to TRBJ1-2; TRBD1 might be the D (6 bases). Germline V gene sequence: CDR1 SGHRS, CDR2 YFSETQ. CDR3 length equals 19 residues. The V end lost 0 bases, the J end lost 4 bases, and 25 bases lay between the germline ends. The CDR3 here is CASSLAPGQGYQVFYGYTF. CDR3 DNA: TGCGCCAGCAGCTTGGCCCCCGGGCAGGGGTATCAGGTATTCTATGGCTACACCTTC.

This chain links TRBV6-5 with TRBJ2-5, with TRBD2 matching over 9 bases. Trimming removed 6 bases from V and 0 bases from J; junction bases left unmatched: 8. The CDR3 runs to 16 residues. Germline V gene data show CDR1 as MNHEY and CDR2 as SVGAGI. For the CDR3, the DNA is TGTGCCAGCAGCTACACGGCGGGGGGGTACCAAGAGACCCAGTACTTC. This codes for CASSYTAGGYQETQYF.

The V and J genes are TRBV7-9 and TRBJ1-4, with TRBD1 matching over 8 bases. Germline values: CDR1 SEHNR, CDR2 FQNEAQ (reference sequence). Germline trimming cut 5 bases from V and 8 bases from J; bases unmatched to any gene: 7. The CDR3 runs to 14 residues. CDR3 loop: CASSGDRFGEKLFF. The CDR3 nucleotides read TGTGCCAGCAGCGGGGACAGGTTTGGCGAAAAACTGTTTTTT.

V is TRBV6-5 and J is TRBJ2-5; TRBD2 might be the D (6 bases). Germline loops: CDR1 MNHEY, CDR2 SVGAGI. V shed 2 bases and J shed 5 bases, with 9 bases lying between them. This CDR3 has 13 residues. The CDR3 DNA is TGTGCCAGCAGTTACGGAGGGATTGAGACCCAGTACTTC. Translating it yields CASSYGGIETQYF.

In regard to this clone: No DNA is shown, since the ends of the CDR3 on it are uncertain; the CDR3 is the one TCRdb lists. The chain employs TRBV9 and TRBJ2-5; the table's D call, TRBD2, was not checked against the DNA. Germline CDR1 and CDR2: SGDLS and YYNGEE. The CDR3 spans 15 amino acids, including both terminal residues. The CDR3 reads CASSVGEGSGAWRYF.

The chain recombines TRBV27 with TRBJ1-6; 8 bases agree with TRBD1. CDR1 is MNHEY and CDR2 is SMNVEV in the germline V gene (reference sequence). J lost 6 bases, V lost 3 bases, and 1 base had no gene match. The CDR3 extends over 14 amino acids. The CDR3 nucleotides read TGTGCCAGCAGTTTCGGACAGGGTAATTCACCCCTCCACTTT. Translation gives CASSFGQGNSPLHF.

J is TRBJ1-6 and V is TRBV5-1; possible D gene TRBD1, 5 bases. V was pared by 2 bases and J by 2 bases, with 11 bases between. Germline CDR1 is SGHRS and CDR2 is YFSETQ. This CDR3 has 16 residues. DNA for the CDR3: TGCGCCAGCAGCTTAGGGCAGGGCACCTATAATTCACCCCTCCACTTT. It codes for CASSLGQGTYNSPLHF.

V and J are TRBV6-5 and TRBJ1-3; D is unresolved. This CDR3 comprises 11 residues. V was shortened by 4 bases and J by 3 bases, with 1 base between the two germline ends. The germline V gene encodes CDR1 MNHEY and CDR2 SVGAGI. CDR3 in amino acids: CASSFGNTIYF. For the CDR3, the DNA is TGTGCCAGCAGTTTTGGAAACACCATATATTTT.

The CDR3 sequence is CASSLGDIYEQYF. The CDR3 nucleotides read TGTGCCAGCAGCTTAGGGGATATCTACGAGCAGTACTTC. V gene TRBV7-6 combines with J gene TRBJ2-7; no firm D call. Germline CDR1 is SGHVS and CDR2 is FNYEAQ. CDR3 length: 13 amino acids. Trimming cost V 1 base and J 3 bases, with 7 bases left between them.

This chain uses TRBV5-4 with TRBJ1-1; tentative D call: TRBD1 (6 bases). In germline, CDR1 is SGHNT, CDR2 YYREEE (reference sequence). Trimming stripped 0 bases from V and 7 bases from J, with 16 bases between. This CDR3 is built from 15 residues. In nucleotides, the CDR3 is TGTGCCAGCAGCTTGGATGGGGACATGTTCATTGAAGCTTTCTTT. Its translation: CASSLDGDMFIEAFF.

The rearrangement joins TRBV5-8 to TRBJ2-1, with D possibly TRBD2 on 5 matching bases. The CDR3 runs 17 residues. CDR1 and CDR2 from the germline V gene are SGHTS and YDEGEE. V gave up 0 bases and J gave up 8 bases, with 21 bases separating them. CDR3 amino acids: CASSLGREGFIWDEQFF. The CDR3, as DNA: TGTGCCAGCAGCTTGGGCCGGGAAGGGTTTATCTGGGATGAGCAGTTCTTC.